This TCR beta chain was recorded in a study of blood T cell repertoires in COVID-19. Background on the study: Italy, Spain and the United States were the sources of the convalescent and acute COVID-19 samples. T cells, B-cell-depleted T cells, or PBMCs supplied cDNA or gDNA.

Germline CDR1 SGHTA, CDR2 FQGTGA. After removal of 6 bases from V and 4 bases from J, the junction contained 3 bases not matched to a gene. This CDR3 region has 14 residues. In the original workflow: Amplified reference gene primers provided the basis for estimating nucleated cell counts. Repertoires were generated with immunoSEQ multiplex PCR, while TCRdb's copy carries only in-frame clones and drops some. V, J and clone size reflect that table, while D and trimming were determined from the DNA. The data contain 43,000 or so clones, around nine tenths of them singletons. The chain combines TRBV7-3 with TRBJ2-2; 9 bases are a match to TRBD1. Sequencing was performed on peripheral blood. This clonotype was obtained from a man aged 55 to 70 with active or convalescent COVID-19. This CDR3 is CASRQGAGTGELFF. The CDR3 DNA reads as TGTGCCAGCAGACAGGGGGCGGGCACCGGGGAGCTGTTTTTT.